This TCR beta chain was identified during a study of blood T cell repertoires in COVID-19. In the study overall: Acute-phase and convalescent COVID-19 samples originated in the United States, Italy and Spain. PBMCs, B-cell-depleted T cells, or T cells were the source of the cDNA or gDNA that made up the material.

Per the original data handling: The authors estimated nucleated cell counts from reference gene primer amplification. Sequenced by immunoSEQ multiplex PCR; TCRdb stores in-frame clones only, minus some. V, J and clone size are those of that table, while D and trimming were read from the DNA. The table includes fewer than 300,000 clones, approximately 82% detected once. This clone has a handful of counts. This CDR3 comprises 11 residues. Germline-derived CDR1 and CDR2 are DFQATT and SNEGSKA (reference sequence). Trimming took 6 bases from V and 3 from J, leaving 9 bases between them. The clonotype originates from a woman aged 70 to 79 with active or convalescent COVID-19. The gene calls are TRBV20-1 and TRBJ2-7; maybe TRBD1 (5 bases). The sequencing input was peripheral blood. CDR3 in amino acids: CSAQDNYEQYF. The CDR3 DNA reads as TGCAGTGCCCAGGACAACTACGAGCAGTACTTC.